This T cell receptor beta chain comes out of a study of T cell clonality in common variable immunodeficiency. Overall study findings and caveats: In common variable immunodeficiency, TCR beta chains reportedly carried fewer deletions and N-nucleotide insertions.

Reduced serum IgG, IgA and/or IgM plus specific antibody deficiency defined CVID. Both groups were predominantly of Caucasian heritage. Donors gave roughly 4.5 to 8.5 ml heparinized peripheral whole blood. A few counts support this clone. The antigen remains undetermined. Assay: immunoSEQ multiplex PCR; the TCRdb copy retains only in-frame clones and omits some. The sample contains 25,000 to 30,000 clones, none of them singletons. The TCR sequence derives from a human donor with common variable immunodeficiency. The sample comprised peripheral blood mononuclear cells.

The part of the CDR3 DNA that was read is TGTGCCAGCAGTCGACAGACAACGGCGAATTCACCC. It codes for CASSRQTTANSP. The CDR3 in full is CASSRQTTANSPLHF. This rearrangement joins TRBV2 to TRBJ1-6; tentative D call: TRBD1 (5 bases). The read terminates 3 residues ahead of where the CDR3 ends, so the germline J gene completes it. This CDR3 spans 15 amino acids. The germline gives CDR1 SNHLY, CDR2 FYNNEI. V gave up 5 bases and J gave up 7 bases, with 15 bases separating them. The full variable domain, rest sourced from reference TRBV2 and TRBJ1-6, is EPEVTQTPSHQVTQMGQEVILRCVPISNHLYFYWYRQILGQKVEFLVSFYNNEISEKSEIFDDQFSVERPDGSNFTLKIRSTKLEDSAMYFCASSRQTTANSPLHFGNGTRLTVT.